This TCR beta chain comes out of a study of OX40 agonist ivuxolimab in advanced cancers. About the full investigation: The costimulatory receptor OX40 (CD134) was targeted by ivuxolimab, a fully human IgG2 agonistic monoclonal antibody. Intravenous ivuxolimab was administered to patients every 2 weeks at six dose levels: 0.01, 0.1, 0.3, 1.5, 3 and 10 mg/kg. Among the roughly 52 dose-escalation patients, about 19 had hepatocellular carcinoma, roughly 15 melanoma, 9 renal cell carcinoma and 9 head and neck cancer. In the dose-escalation cohort, 70% to 85% of patients were male, and the mean age was roughly 60 years with a range of roughly 20 to 79. Patients were allowed to have had prior anti-PD-1, anti-PD-L1 or anti-CTLA-4 therapy, and 30% to 40% of the dose-escalation patients had been treated with checkpoint inhibitors. Partial responses occurred in three dose-escalation patients, of whom one had hepatocellular carcinoma and two had cutaneous melanoma. The purpose of peripheral TCRbeta sequencing was to test whether ivuxolimab changed TCR sequence diversity and led to clonal T-cell expansion. The monotherapy dose-escalation portion (N = 52 patients) of the phase I ivuxolimab trial is reported in the paper. The paper's findings and limits, for the study overall: Low levels of normalized T-cell clonal expansion were also seen in some patients who did not respond. After ivuxolimab, more expanded clones were found on average in CD8+ T cells than in CD4+ T cells. The antigen specificity of the peripheral T cells that underwent clonal expansion was not determined. At doses from 0.1 to 3.0 mg/kg, clonal expansion was seen in both CD4+ and CD8+ blood T cells between baseline and week 6. In partial responders in the 0.1-3.0 mg/kg groups, normalized peripheral clonal expansion was found to be among the lowest, especially among CD8+ T cells.

Note on this clone: What this receptor recognizes is not known. No much larger clone is present one base from it, and per-base qualities are unavailable.

Genomic DNA was extracted from sorted cells for sequencing of the TCRbeta CDR3 region. The immunoSEQ Assay was used to sequence the TCRbeta CDR3 regions. The immuneACCESS repertoire file appears here via TCRdb, limited to in-frame rearrangements. These files lack a portion of the clones; in checked studies, under half of the deficit traces to unresolved V genes, and the cause of the others is not known. The sample table shows approximately 94,000 clones, and roughly 90% are seen once. The ten largest clonotypes hold around 3.4% of the sample. The trial excluded patients who had a history of autoimmune disease or were on systemic immunosuppression. Peripheral blood for TCR sequencing was drawn from every dose cohort at baseline, at cycle 4 day 1 and at cycle 7 day 1. The samples were drawn from a first-in-human, open-label, multicenter phase I dose-escalation trial of ivuxolimab. Adults with locally advanced or metastatic head and neck squamous cell, hepatocellular, melanoma or renal cell carcinoma were enrolled in the trial. Before TCR sequencing, CD4+ and CD8+ T cells were separately sorted from peripheral blood.

The V and J ends are trimmed by 1 base and 3 bases, leaving 13 bases between them. The CDR3 numbers 15 residues from cysteine through phenylalanine. Only the CDR3 part of the read is kept: 45 bases, read in frame from the first base. CDR1 MNHEY and CDR2 SMNVEV were looked up in the germline V gene (reference sequence). The starting material was CD4+ or CD8+ T cells sorted from blood, obtained in a trial of the OX40 agonist ivuxolimab. In this chain, TRBV27 is recombined with TRBJ2-7, with the D gene not confidently named. The receptor was derived from an adult with an advanced solid tumor such as melanoma, head and neck, liver or kidney cancer. The sequence in DNA is TGTGCCAGCAGTTTATACCCGTCCCTTAACTACGAGCAGTACTTC. This encodes CASSLYPSLNYEQYF.